The present TCR beta chain was sequenced within a study of neurological immune-mediated disorders. The wider study: The study included some 35 multiple sclerosis patients, 31 relapsing-remitting and 3 secondary progressive.

Stored at -80 C, 2 million PBMCs were the source of the unsorted libraries. At least ten counts were recorded for this clonotype. Its antigen is undetermined. Study results and caveats: Levels of TCR clonal expansion peaked in HTLV-1-associated myelopathy and reached their lowest in multiple sclerosis, under those of healthy controls.

This CDR3 region has 17 residues. Germline V gene data show CDR1 as SGHRS and CDR2 as YFSETQ. Trimming took 4 bases from V and 4 from J; bases not matched to a gene: 14. TCRdb recomputed calls from the 5' RACE reads with MiXCR, one row per CDR3 protein. The sample gives around 70,000 distinct CDR3 sequences, roughly 5.5% of which show up once; about 2.7% is in the top ten. The receptor's source is a woman between 25 and 40 years old with multiple sclerosis. The sequenced sample was PBMCs. V is TRBV5-1 and J is TRBJ2-5; 9 nucleotides match TRBD2. CDR3 in amino acids: CASSRMPGLASLETQYF. In DNA, the CDR3 is TGCGCCAGCAGCCGGATGCCGGGACTAGCTTCGTTAGAGACCCAGTACTTC.